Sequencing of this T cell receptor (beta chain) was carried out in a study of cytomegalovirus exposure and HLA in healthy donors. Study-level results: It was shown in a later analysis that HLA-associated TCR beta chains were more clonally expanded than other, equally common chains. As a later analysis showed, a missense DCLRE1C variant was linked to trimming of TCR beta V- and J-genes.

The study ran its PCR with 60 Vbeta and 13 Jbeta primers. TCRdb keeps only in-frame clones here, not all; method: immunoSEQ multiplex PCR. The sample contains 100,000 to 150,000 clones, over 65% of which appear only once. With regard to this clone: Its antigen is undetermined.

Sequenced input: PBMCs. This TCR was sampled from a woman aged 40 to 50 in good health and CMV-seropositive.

The DNA of the CDR3 is TGCGCCAGCAGCCAAGATCCTGCGGGAGGGACCGGGGAGCTGTTTTTT. The encoded protein is CASSQDPAGGTGELFF. This sequence joins TRBV4-1 and TRBJ2-2; 9 bases align to TRBD2. The V segment lost 0 bases and the J segment 5 bases; nucleotides outside the gene matches: 4. The CDR3 is 16 amino acids. CDR1 and CDR2 from the germline V gene are MGHRA and YSYEKL.